This T cell receptor (beta chain) was profiled in a study of post-analysis software for immune sequencing data. Carried by the TCR beta cDNA libraries were unique molecular identifiers. When roughly 0.9 to 10 million T cells were used, they gave hundreds of thousands of cDNA molecules. TCRdb analysed the PCR reads with MiXCR anew, one entry per CDR3 protein. In the table there are a few hundred thousand distinct CDR3 sequences, 35% to 40% of which are singletons. Worth noting for this clonotype: Its antigen is undetermined.

Findings of the study overall: When the samples were clustered directly with F measure, those that had been prepared in the same batch showed strong co-clustering. Multiple sclerosis patients showed significantly lower normalized Chao1 diversity than controls did.

The sequence was obtained from a girl aged 10 to 17 with multiple sclerosis. Specimen: blood.

As DNA, the CDR3 is TGCAGTGCTAGAGATCTGGACACAGAAGAAGCTTTCTTT. Translated: CSARDLDTEEAFF. V usage is TRBV20-1 and J usage is TRBJ1-1; tentative D call: TRBD1 (5 bases). V lost 0 bases to trimming and J lost 8 bases, with 13 bases between them. This CDR3 has 13 residues. Germline V gene lookup returns CDR1 DFQATT and CDR2 SNEGSKA (reference sequence).